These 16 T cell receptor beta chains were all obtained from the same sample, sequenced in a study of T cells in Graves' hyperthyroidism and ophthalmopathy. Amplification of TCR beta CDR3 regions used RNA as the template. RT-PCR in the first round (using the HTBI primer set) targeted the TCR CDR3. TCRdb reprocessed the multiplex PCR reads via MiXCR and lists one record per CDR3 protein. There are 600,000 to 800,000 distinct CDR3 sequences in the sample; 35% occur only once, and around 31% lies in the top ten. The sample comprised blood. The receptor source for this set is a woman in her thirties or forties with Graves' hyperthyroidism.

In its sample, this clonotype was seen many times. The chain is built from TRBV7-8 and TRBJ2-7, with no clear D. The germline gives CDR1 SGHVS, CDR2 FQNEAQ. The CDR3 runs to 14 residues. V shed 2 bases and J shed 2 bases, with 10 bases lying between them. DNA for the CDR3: TGTGCCAGCAGCTTAAGCACAATCACCTACGAGCAGTACTTC. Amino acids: CASSLSTITYEQYF.

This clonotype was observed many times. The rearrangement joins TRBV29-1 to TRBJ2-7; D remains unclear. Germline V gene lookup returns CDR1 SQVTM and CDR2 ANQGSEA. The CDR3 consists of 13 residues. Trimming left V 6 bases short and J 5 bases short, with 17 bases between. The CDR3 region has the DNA TGCAGCGTGATGTTCGTTTTAGAAAACGAGCAGTACTTC. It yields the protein CSVMFVLENEQYF.

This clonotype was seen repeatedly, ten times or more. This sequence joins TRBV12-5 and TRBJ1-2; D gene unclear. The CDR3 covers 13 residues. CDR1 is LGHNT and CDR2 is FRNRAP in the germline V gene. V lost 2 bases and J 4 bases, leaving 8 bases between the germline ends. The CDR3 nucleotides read TGTGCTAGTGGTTTGCCCTCCCGCTATGGCTACACCTTC. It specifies CASGLPSRYGYTF.

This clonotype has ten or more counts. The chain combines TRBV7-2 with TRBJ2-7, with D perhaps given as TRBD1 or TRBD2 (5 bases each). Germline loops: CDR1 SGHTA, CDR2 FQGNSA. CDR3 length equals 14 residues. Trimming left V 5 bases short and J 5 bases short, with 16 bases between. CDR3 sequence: CASSQDVRDHEQYF. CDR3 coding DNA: TGTGCCAGCAGCCAAGATGTCCGGGACCACGAGCAGTACTTC.

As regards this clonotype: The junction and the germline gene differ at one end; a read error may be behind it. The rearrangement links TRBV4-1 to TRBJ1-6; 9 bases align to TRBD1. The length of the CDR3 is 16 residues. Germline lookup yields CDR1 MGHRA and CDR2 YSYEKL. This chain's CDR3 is CASSEEAQGAESPLHF. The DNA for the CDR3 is TGCGCCAGCAGCGAAGAGGCACAGGGGGCGGAATCACCCCTCCACTTT.

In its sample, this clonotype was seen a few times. The CDR3 DNA reads as TGTGCCAGCTCACCAAGGGACCACAGTGGCTACACCTTC. It codes for CASSPRDHSGYTF. The chain uses TRBV18 and TRBJ1-2; TRBD1 is a possible D gene (5 bases). The CDR3 runs 13 residues. V lost 2 bases to trimming and J lost 7 bases, with 11 bases between them. Looked up from germline, CDR1 is KGHSH and CDR2 is LQKENI. The variable domain in full, with the rest retrieved from reference TRBV18 and TRBJ1-2, is NAGVMQNPRHLVRRRGQEARLRCSPMKGHSHVYWYRQLPEEGLKFMVYLQKENIIDESGMPKERFSAEFPKEGPSILRIQQVVRGDSAAYFCASSPRDHSGYTFGSGTRLTVV.

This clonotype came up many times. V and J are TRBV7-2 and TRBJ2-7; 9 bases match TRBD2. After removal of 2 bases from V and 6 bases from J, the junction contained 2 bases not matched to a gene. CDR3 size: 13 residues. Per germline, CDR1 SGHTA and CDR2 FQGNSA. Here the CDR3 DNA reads TGTGCCAGCAGCTTAAAGCGGGAGGCCGAGCAGTACTTC. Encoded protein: CASSLKREAEQYF.

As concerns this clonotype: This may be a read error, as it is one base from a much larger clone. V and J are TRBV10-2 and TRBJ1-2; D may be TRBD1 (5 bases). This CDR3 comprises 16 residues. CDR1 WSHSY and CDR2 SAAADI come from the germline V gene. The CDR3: CASSPAREGRSMGYAF. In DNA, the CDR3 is TGCGCCAGCAGTCCAGCCAGAGAGGGACGGTCTATGGGCTACGCCTTC.

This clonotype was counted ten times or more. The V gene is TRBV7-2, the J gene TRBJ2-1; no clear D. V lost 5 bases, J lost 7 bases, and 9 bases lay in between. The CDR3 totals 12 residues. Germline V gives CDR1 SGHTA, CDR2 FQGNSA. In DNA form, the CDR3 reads TGTGCCAGCAGCCCCGACTTGAATGAGCAGTTCTTC. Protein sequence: CASSPDLNEQFF.

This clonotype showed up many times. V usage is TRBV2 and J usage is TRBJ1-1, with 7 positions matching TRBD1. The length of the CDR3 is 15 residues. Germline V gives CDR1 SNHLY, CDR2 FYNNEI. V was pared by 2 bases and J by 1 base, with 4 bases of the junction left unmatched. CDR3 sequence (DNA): TGTGCCAGCAGTGAACAGGGGGAGGGGAACACTGAAGCTTTCTTT. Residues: CASSEQGEGNTEAFF.

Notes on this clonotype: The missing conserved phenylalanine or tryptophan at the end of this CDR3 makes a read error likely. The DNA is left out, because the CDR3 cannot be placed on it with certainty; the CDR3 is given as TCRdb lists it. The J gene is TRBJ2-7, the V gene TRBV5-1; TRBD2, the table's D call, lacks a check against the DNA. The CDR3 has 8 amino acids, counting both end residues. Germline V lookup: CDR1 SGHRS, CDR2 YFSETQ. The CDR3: CASSGLAG.

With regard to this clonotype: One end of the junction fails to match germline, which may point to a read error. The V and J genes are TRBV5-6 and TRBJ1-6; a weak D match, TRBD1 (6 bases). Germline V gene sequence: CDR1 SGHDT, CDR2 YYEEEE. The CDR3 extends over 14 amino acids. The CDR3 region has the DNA TGTGCCAGCGGCTTCTACAGGGATAATTCACCCCTCCACTTT. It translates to CASGFYRDNSPLHF.

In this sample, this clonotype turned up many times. The CDR3 DNA is TGCGCCAGCAGCCAAGACGGTCTGGAGGATCGTTCACCCCTCCACTTT. Its translation is CASSQDGLEDRSPLHF. The chain employs TRBV4-3 and TRBJ1-6; D remains ambiguous. Germline-derived CDR1 and CDR2 are LGHNA and YSLEER. The CDR3 has 16 residues. V was shortened by 0 bases and J by 9 bases, with 15 bases between the two germline ends.

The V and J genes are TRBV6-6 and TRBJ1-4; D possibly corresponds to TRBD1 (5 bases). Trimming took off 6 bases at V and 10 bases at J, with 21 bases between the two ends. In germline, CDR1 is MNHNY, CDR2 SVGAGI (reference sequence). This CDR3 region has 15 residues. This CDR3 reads CASSSTDFIRGKLFF. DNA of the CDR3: TGTGCCAGCAGCTCCACCGACTTCATTAGGGGAAAACTGTTTTTT.

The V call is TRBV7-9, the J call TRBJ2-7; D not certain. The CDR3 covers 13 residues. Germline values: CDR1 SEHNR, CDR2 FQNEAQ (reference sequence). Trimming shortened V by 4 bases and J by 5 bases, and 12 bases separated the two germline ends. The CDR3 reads CASSSRAANEQYF. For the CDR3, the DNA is TGTGCCAGCAGCTCCCGGGCCGCGAACGAGCAGTACTTC.

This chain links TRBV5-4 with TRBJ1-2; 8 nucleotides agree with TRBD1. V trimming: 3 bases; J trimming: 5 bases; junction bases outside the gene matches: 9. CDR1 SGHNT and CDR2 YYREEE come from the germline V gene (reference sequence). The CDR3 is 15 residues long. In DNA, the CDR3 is TGTGCCAGCAGCTCGATGGACAGGGCTTTTTATGGCTACACCTTC. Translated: CASSSMDRAFYGYTF.